These 27 T cell receptor beta chains were all obtained from the same sample, sequenced in a study of T cell repertoires in cytomegalovirus infection. TCRdb independently ran MiXCR on the reads; one entry per CDR3 protein. The data contain under 200,000 distinct CDR3 sequences, roughly 9% of them singletons. Sequenced sample: PBMCs. These receptors were obtained from a human donor in good health (CMV status not recorded). Some clones in this sample may be carry-over from other donors' samples.

This clonotype occurred many times. V and J are TRBV7-2 and TRBJ1-1; 7 bases fit TRBD1. Germline assignment: CDR1 SGHTA and CDR2 FQGNSA. Trimming cost V 5 bases and J 11 bases; bases outside gene matches: 17. The CDR3 contains 15 residues. This CDR3 is CASSVRDRNALGAFF. In DNA form, the CDR3 reads TGTGCCAGCAGCGTCCGGGACAGAAATGCCCTTGGGGCTTTCTTT.

This clonotype showed up many times. This chain uses TRBV20-1 with TRBJ2-6, with TRBD2 matching 10 bases. V trimming: 4 bases; J trimming: 0 bases; junction bases outside the gene matches: 3. Germline values: CDR1 DFQATT, CDR2 SNEGSKA (reference sequence). CDR3 size: 16 residues. CDR3 sequence: CSATLAGSSGANVLTF. CDR3 DNA sequence: TGCAGTGCTACACTAGCGGGGAGCTCTGGGGCCAACGTCCTGACTTTC.

Regarding this clonotype: A read error is possible here, since a much larger clone lies one base away. The genes are TRBV10-1 and TRBJ2-1; TRBD1 matches at 8 bases. Per germline, CDR1 WNHNN and CDR2 SYGVQD (reference sequence). This CDR3 spans 17 amino acids. V shed 5 bases and J 1 base; nucleotides not matched to a gene: 10. CDR3 nucleotide sequence: TGCGCCAGCAGTTCAGGAGACAGGGGTCTATCCTACAATGAGCAGTTCTTC. This gives the protein CASSSGDRGLSYNEQFF.

The chain is built from TRBV20-1 and TRBJ1-5; 8 bases align to TRBD1. Germline V gene lookup returns CDR1 DFQATT and CDR2 SNEGSKA (reference sequence). The V segment lost 5 bases and the J segment 0 bases; nucleotides outside the gene matches: 3. The CDR3 loop spans 14 amino acids. This chain's CDR3 is CSAGTGDSNQPQHF. The DNA of the CDR3 is TGCAGTGCTGGGACAGGAGATAGCAATCAGCCCCAGCATTTT.

At least ten counts were recorded for this clonotype. The chain links TRBV28 to TRBJ1-5, with D unclear. Germline CDR1 MDHEN, CDR2 SYDVKM. The CDR3 has 17 residues. The V end was cut by 3 bases, the J end by 0 bases, with 15 bases between. CDR3 protein: CASSFSRQPYSNQPQHF. As DNA, the CDR3 is TGTGCCAGCAGTTTCTCGCGGCAGCCTTATAGCAATCAGCCCCAGCATTTT.

There are a few counts of this clonotype. The J gene is TRBJ2-3, the V gene TRBV20-1, with 11 bases aligning to TRBD2. J was trimmed by 7 bases and V by 6 bases; bases with no gene match: 9. Per germline, CDR1 DFQATT and CDR2 SNEGSKA (reference sequence). This CDR3 spans 14 amino acids. CDR3 sequence: CSADPTSGMNTQYF. The CDR3 nucleotides are TGCAGTGCCGATCCGACTAGCGGGATGAATACGCAGTATTTT.

By sample fraction, this clonotype is medium-sized. The J gene is TRBJ2-1, the V gene TRBV7-2; 10 bases map to TRBD2. CDR1 is SGHTA, CDR2 FQGNSA, per germline. J was trimmed by 5 bases and V by 2 bases; bases with no gene match: 12. This CDR3 has 18 residues. In DNA, the CDR3 is TGTGCCAGCAGCTTAACGACGGCGCTAGCGGGAGTACACAATGAGCAGTTCTTC. Protein sequence: CASSLTTALAGVHNEQFF.

The table lists this clonotype with many counts. The chain links TRBV7-8 to TRBJ2-1, with D tentatively TRBD1 or TRBD2 (6 bases each). CDR1 and CDR2 (germline): SGHVS, FQNEAQ. The germline V and J ends were trimmed by 5 bases and 7 bases, with 21 bases remaining between them. The CDR3 loop spans 16 amino acids. For the CDR3, the DNA is TGTGCCAGCAGCCCCAGACAAGGGGGGCTGTGGAATGAGCAGTTCTTC. This translates into CASSPRQGGLWNEQFF.

The chain combines TRBV7-6 with TRBJ2-7, with TRBD1 matching 11 bases. The CDR3 is 15 amino acids. The germline gives CDR1 SGHVS, CDR2 FNYEAQ. The V gene end was trimmed by 6 bases and the J gene end by 5 bases; junction bases not matched to a gene: 9. In nucleotides, the CDR3 is TGTGCCAGCAGTAAACCGGGACAGGGGGTCCACGAGCAGTACTTC. Translated, it gives CASSKPGQGVHEQYF. The entire variable domain, with the rest obtained from reference TRBV7-6 and TRBJ2-7, is as follows: GAGVSQSPRYKVTKRGQDVALRCDPISGHVSLYWYRQALGQGPEFLTYFNYEAQQDKSGLPNDRFSAERPEGSISTLTIQRTEQRDSAMYRCASSKPGQGVHEQYFGPGTRLTVT.

This chain connects TRBV6-1 to TRBJ1-1; D ambiguous. Germline V gene sequence: CDR1 MNHNS, CDR2 SASEGT. Trimming cost V 2 bases and J 9 bases, with 4 bases left between them. CDR3 length: 10 residues. This CDR3 is CASSEWKAFF. The CDR3 region has the DNA TGTGCCAGCAGTGAATGGAAAGCTTTCTTT.

This clonotype was counted at least ten times. The rearrangement links TRBV7-2 to TRBJ2-7, with 7 bases lining up with TRBD2. Germline V CDR1 and CDR2: SGHTA, FQGNSA. J gave up 4 bases and V 1 base, and 7 bases lay outside the gene matches. This CDR3 spans 15 amino acids. CDR3 amino acids: CASSLDGTTGYEQYF. CDR3 in DNA: TGTGCCAGCAGCTTAGACGGGACTACCGGATACGAGCAGTACTTC.

V is TRBV29-1 and J is TRBJ2-2, with D perhaps TRBD2 (7 bases). The V gene's germline CDR1 is SQVTM and CDR2 ANQGSEA. Trimming stripped 4 bases from V and 2 bases from J, with 14 bases between. The CDR3 spans 15 residues. The CDR3: CSVAAGAHNTGELFF. The CDR3 nucleotides are TGCAGCGTTGCCGCGGGGGCGCATAACACCGGGGAGCTGTTTTTT.

Ten or more counts support this clonotype. The rearrangement links TRBV28 to TRBJ2-1; D may be TRBD1 or TRBD2 (5 bases each). The CDR3 length is 12 residues. Germline assignment: CDR1 MDHEN and CDR2 SYDVKM. Trimming left V 5 bases short and J 9 bases short, with 11 bases between. Here the CDR3 reads CASSRDRGEQFF. The DNA of the CDR3 is TGTGCCAGCAGTAGGGACCGGGGTGAGCAGTTCTTC.

This clonotype has ten or more counts. The rearrangement joins TRBV7-2 to TRBJ2-7; D may correspond to TRBD1 or TRBD2 (5 bases each). Germline values: CDR1 SGHTA, CDR2 FQGNSA. Between the trimmed V and J ends, which lost 5 bases and 3 bases, there was a span of 11 bases. The CDR3 has 13 amino acids. As DNA, the CDR3 is TGTGCCAGCAGCCGAGGGGAATTCTACGAGCAGTACTTC. Its translation is CASSRGEFYEQYF.

This clonotype has ten or more counts. The junction does not match germline at one end; this may be a read error. The V gene is TRBV7-8, the J gene TRBJ2-4, with 12 nucleotides matching TRBD2. This CDR3 spans 16 amino acids. CDR1 and CDR2 from the germline V gene are SGHVS and FQNEAQ. The CDR3 here is CASSLAGGPGTNIQYF. The CDR3 DNA reads as TGTGCCAGCAGCCTAGCGGGAGGGCCAGGGACAAACATTCAGTACTTC.

This clonotype was found a few times. The chain recombines TRBV7-2 with TRBJ1-3; D uncertain. There are 16 residues in the CDR3. V shed 4 bases and J shed 4 bases, with 17 bases lying between them. Germline loops: CDR1 SGHTA, CDR2 FQGNSA. The CDR3 DNA reads TGTGCCAGCAGCTCAGGAGGAGGAGTAGGGGGAAACACCATATATTTT. Its translation: CASSSGGGVGGNTIYF.

The chain has TRBV30 and TRBJ2-1; D might be TRBD2 (5 bases). Trimming left V 1 base short and J 7 bases short, with 14 bases between. The germline CDR1 and CDR2 sequences are GTSNPN and SVGIG (reference sequence). The CDR3 runs 14 residues. The CDR3 DNA is TGTGCCTGGAGTGGTGGGAGATCCTGGAATGAGCAGTTCTTC. This translates into CAWSGGRSWNEQFF.

The chain uses TRBV7-9 and TRBJ2-7; possibly TRBD1 for D (5 bases). Between the trimmed V and J ends, which lost 1 base and 3 bases, there was a span of 16 bases. This CDR3 comprises 16 residues. Looked up from germline, CDR1 is SEHNR and CDR2 is FQNEAQ (reference sequence). Written as DNA, the CDR3 is TGTGCCAGCAGCTTAGTCCGCCAGGGAATATTCTACGAGCAGTACTTC. Translated, it gives CASSLVRQGIFYEQYF.

This clonotype appeared a few times. The V and J genes are TRBV6-6 and TRBJ2-1, with 10 bases lining up with TRBD1. Germline-derived CDR1 and CDR2 are MNHNY and SVGAGI (reference sequence). Trimming cost V 5 bases and J 7 bases; bases outside gene matches: 8. The CDR3 length is 15 residues. DNA for the CDR3: TGTGCCAGCAGTCACCGGGACAGGGGAGCAAATGAGCAGTTCTTC. Protein product: CASSHRDRGANEQFF.

Ten or more counts support this clonotype. This chain joins TRBV7-2 and TRBJ1-6, with a possible D match to TRBD1 (6 bases). The CDR3 is 15 residues long. V was clipped by 6 bases and J by 7 bases, with 16 bases between them. In germline, CDR1 is SGHTA, CDR2 FQGNSA. The CDR3 loop is CASRKRRGANSPLHF. CDR3 nucleotides: TGTGCCAGCAGGAAACGGAGGGGGGCCAATTCACCCCTCCACTTT.

The table lists this clonotype with many counts. The J gene is TRBJ2-1, the V gene TRBV7-3, with a possible D match to TRBD2 (5 bases). CDR3 length: 17 residues. Trimming took 0 bases from V and 6 from J, leaving 18 bases between them. Germline V lookup: CDR1 SGHTA, CDR2 FQGTGA. The DNA for the CDR3 is TGTGCCAGCAGCTTAACTGACCCGGGGTTACGAGGCAATGAGCAGTTCTTC. Residues: CASSLTDPGLRGNEQFF.

This clonotype was detected many times. The gene calls are TRBV7-2 and TRBJ1-5; 11 positions match TRBD1. The V and J ends lost 5 bases and 0 bases, in that order; junction bases with no gene match: 9. CDR1 SGHTA and CDR2 FQGNSA come from the germline V gene. The CDR3 has 18 residues. The CDR3 loop reads CASSPRGQGAYSNQPQHF. DNA of the CDR3: TGTGCCAGCAGCCCCCGAGGACAGGGGGCGTATAGCAATCAGCCCCAGCATTTT. Complete variable domain (other parts from reference TRBV7-2 and TRBJ1-5): GAGVSQSPSNKVTEKGKDVELRCDPISGHTALYWYRQSLGQGLEFLIYFQGNSAPDKSGLPSDRFSAERTGGSVSTLTIQRTQQEDSAVYLCASSPRGQGAYSNQPQHFGDGTRLSIL.

Ten or more counts support this clonotype. V gene TRBV5-6 combines with J gene TRBJ2-1; the match to TRBD2 covers 16 bases. This CDR3 is built from 20 residues. CDR1 is SGHDT and CDR2 is YYEEEE in the germline V gene. V shed 3 bases and J 2 bases; nucleotides not matched to a gene: 11. The CDR3 nucleotides read TGTGCCAGCAGCTGGACATCGGGACTAGCGGGGGGGCTGGCCTACAATGAGCAGTTCTTC. Translation: CASSWTSGLAGGLAYNEQFF.

This clonotype was detected ten times or more. The CDR3: CASTFTGGAGNTIYF. CDR3 coding DNA: TGTGCCAGCACCTTCACGGGGGGGGCTGGAAACACCATATATTTT. The chain employs TRBV7-8 and TRBJ1-3; weak D call: TRBD1 (5 bases). V lost 7 bases and J lost 2, with 15 bases in between. The CDR3 has 15 residues. Germline lookup yields CDR1 SGHVS and CDR2 FQNEAQ.

This clonotype showed up many times. The rearrangement links TRBV6-2 or TRBV6-3 to TRBJ2-7, with D possibly called TRBD1 or TRBD2 (5 bases each). V was trimmed by 5 bases and J by 5 bases, leaving 7 bases between them. In germline, CDR1 is MNHEY, CDR2 SVGEGT. This CDR3 is built from 11 residues. Written as DNA, the CDR3 is TGTGCCAGCAGTGGGGGTCACGAGCAGTACTTC. The encoded protein is CASSGGHEQYF.

The V call is TRBV20-1, the J call TRBJ2-7, with TRBD2 matching over 9 bases. CDR3 size: 17 residues. With V trimmed by 4 bases and J by 6 bases, 19 bases remained unmatched. Germline values: CDR1 DFQATT, CDR2 SNEGSKA (reference sequence). The CDR3 nucleotides read TGCAGTGCTACCGGTACGGGGCTAGCGGGACCACCCGGCGAGCAGTACTTC. It translates to CSATGTGLAGPPGEQYF.

This clonotype was detected many times. V and J are TRBV29-1 and TRBJ1-3; possible D gene TRBD1, 5 bases. Germline V CDR1 and CDR2: SQVTM, ANQGSEA. This CDR3 comprises 14 residues. The V gene lost 8 bases and the J gene lost 0 bases, with 14 bases spanning the gap. In DNA form, the CDR3 reads TGCAGCTATTCTTTAGGACACTCTGGAAACACCATATATTTT. It encodes CSYSLGHSGNTIYF.